This T cell receptor (beta chain) is from a study of cytomegalovirus exposure and HLA in healthy donors. Study context: The study placed roughly four fifths of its approximately 400 genotyped donors in the Caucasian-associated ancestry cluster. Whole-study findings and limits: Across donors, most TCRs were seen rarely, yet some public ones were widespread.

Remarks on this clone: Its specificity is unknown.

60 Vbeta and 13 Jbeta primers were used in PCR. Some clones are missing from TCRdb's copy, which holds only in-frame ones; the method was immunoSEQ multiplex PCR. Its listing shows 25,000 to 40,000 clones. V was pared by 3 bases and J by 7 bases, with 7 bases between. There are 11 residues in the CDR3. Looked up from germline, CDR1 is LNHDA and CDR2 is SQIVND (reference sequence). Sequencing was carried out using PBMCs. The clonotype was recovered from a woman between 40 and 50 years old in good health and CMV-seropositive. This chain links TRBV19 with TRBJ2-7; D gene unclear. The CDR3: CASSIEQEQYF. In nucleotides, the CDR3 is TGTGCCAGTAGTATTGAACAAGAGCAGTACTTC.